This T cell receptor beta chain was sequenced during a study of identifying expanded T cells in peripheral blood. Study results and limitations: About 1.2 clones differed between technical replicates, versus about 15 and 19 over time. Variance in clone template counts between roughly two-week samples significantly increased with total template count across all healthy donors.

Germline lookup yields CDR1 SEHNR and CDR2 FQNEAQ (reference sequence). This CDR3 region has 14 residues. J lost 0 bases, V lost 6 bases, and 5 bases had no gene match. The data were produced by immunoSEQ multiplex PCR, yet TCRdb's version contains in-frame clones alone and is incomplete. Found here are 100,000 or so clones, around nine tenths of them singletons; the top ten hold 5% to 6.5%. A note on this clone: The antigen is undetermined.

Collection occurred without any documented infections or immune events in donors. Sequencing input: blood. The rearrangement links TRBV7-9 to TRBJ2-7; 7 bases map to TRBD1. This receptor was obtained from a person aged 18 to 69 in good health. The CDR3 loop reads CASSLDRSSYEQYF. The CDR3 region has the DNA TGTGCCAGCAGTCTGGACAGGAGCTCCTACGAGCAGTACTTC. Drawing the rest from reference TRBV7-9 and TRBJ2-7, the complete variable domain is DTGVSQNPRHKITKRGQNVTFRCDPISEHNRLYWYRQTLGQGPEFLTYFQNEAQLEKSRLLSDRFSAERPKGSFSTLEIQRTEQGDSAMYLCASSLDRSSYEQYFGPGTRLTVT.